A single sample gave rise to the 19 T cell receptor beta chains below, sequenced in a study of intratumoral heterogeneity in liver cancer. Libraries were built with the immunoSEQ multiplex PCR assay. Here the immuneACCESS table is served through TCRdb, limited to in-frame sequences with V and J called. Missing clones are a known gap in these copies; in checked studies unresolved V genes cover under half, and the rest lacks a known reason. Recorded for this sample are 20,000 or so clones; roughly 73% of them occurred a single time. The top ten constitute about a sixth of the sample. The material sequenced was tumor-adjacent normal tissue, taken before any cancer treatment. These TCRs come from a woman in her 70s with hepatocellular carcinoma.

The chain couples TRBV5-1 to TRBJ1-4, with 8 bases fitting TRBD1. This CDR3 has 15 amino acids. CDR1 is SGHRS and CDR2 is YFSETQ in the germline V gene. The V segment lost 4 bases and the J segment 0 bases; nucleotides outside the gene matches: 2. CDR3 sequence (DNA): TGCGCCAGCAGCCGGACAGGGACAACTAATGAAAAACTGTTTTTT. Translated: CASSRTGTTNEKLFF.

The rearrangement uses TRBV7-3 and TRBJ2-5; 8 bases are shared with TRBD1. This CDR3 has 15 amino acids. The V gene's germline CDR1 is SGHTA and CDR2 FQGTGA. After removal of 5 bases from V and 4 bases from J, the junction contained 9 bases not matched to a gene. CDR3 protein: CASSKTGDMRETQYF. The CDR3 DNA reads as TGTGCCAGCAGCAAGACAGGGGATATGAGAGAGACCCAGTACTTC. Full variable domain (missing parts from reference TRBV7-3 and TRBJ2-5): GAGVSQTPSNKVTEKGKYVELRCDPISGHTALYWYRQSLGQGPEFLIYFQGTGAADDSGLPNDRFFAVRPEGSVSTLKIQRTERGDSAVYLCASSKTGDMRETQYFGPGTRLLVL.

The V call is TRBV5-1, the J call TRBJ2-7, with 8 positions matching TRBD1. J was trimmed by 3 bases and V by 0 bases; bases with no gene match: 5. Germline lookup yields CDR1 SGHRS and CDR2 YFSETQ. The CDR3 runs to 15 residues. The CDR3 DNA follows: TGCGCCAGCAGCTTGGTAGGGGACAGGTACTACGAGCAGTACTTC. Translated: CASSLVGDRYYEQYF.

The chain combines TRBV10-3 with TRBJ1-2; D is perhaps TRBD1 (5 bases). CDR1 is ENHRY and CDR2 is SYGVKD in the germline V gene. The V and J ends lost 11 bases and 0 bases respectively, with 13 bases between them. The CDR3 totals 13 residues. CDR3 bases: TGTGCCGTAAAACAGGAAACTAACTATGGCTACACCTTC. Translating gives CAVKQETNYGYTF.

The chain employs TRBV6-5 and TRBJ2-7; possibly TRBD1 for D (5 bases). The V end lost 5 bases, the J end lost 4 bases, and 18 bases lay between the germline ends. The length of the CDR3 is 15 residues. CDR1 and CDR2 from the germline V gene are MNHEY and SVGAGI. CDR3 loop: CASSQILGPQYEQYF. The CDR3 DNA follows: TGTGCCAGCAGTCAAATCCTGGGGCCCCAATACGAGCAGTACTTC.

The chain joins TRBV10-2 to TRBJ2-1; TRBD2 matches 14 bases. V shed 2 bases and J 2 bases; nucleotides not matched to a gene: 8. The CDR3 runs 19 residues. The germline CDR1 and CDR2 sequences are WSHSY and SAAADI. DNA of the CDR3: TGCGCCAGCAGTGAGGCGGGACTAGCGGGAGTTCAGGCCTACAATGAGCAGTTCTTC. This sequence encodes CASSEAGLAGVQAYNEQFF.

This rearrangement joins TRBV6-5 to TRBJ1-1, with D perhaps TRBD1 (5 bases). The V gene lost 8 bases and the J gene lost 6 bases, with 16 bases spanning the gap. The germline CDR1 and CDR2 sequences are MNHEY and SVGAGI. The CDR3 consists of 13 residues. The CDR3 DNA reads as TGTGCCAGCCCTAAGGCAGGGTGGGCTGAAGCTTTCTTT. Translating gives CASPKAGWAEAFF.

J is TRBJ1-4 and V is TRBV10-2, with a tentative D call TRBD1 (5 bases). CDR1 and CDR2 (germline): WSHSY, SAAADI. This CDR3 is 13 amino acids long. Trimming took off 3 bases at V and 4 bases at J, with 6 bases between the two ends. DNA for the CDR3: TGCGCCAGCAGTGAACAGGTTAATGAAAAACTGTTTTTT. This gives the protein CASSEQVNEKLFF.

In its sample, this clone is medium-sized (0.01 to 0.1%). Other DNA sequences within the sample encode an identical CDR3. This chain links TRBV7-3 with TRBJ1-1, with no clear D. The CDR3 sequence is 15 residues long. V was trimmed by 1 base and J by 0 bases, leaving 9 bases between them. Germline V lookup: CDR1 SGHTA, CDR2 FQGTGA. CDR3 region: CASSLSPAMNTEAFF. In DNA, the CDR3 is TGTGCCAGCAGCTTAAGTCCAGCTATGAACACTGAAGCTTTCTTT.

This clone is categorized as medium-sized (0.01 to 0.1%). This chain joins TRBV5-1 and TRBJ2-3, with 10 nucleotides matching TRBD2. The CDR3 runs to 17 residues. In germline, CDR1 is SGHRS, CDR2 YFSETQ. V dropped 3 bases and J dropped 5; count of bases not matched to a gene: 12. The CDR3 DNA follows: TGCGCCAGCAGCTACGGAGAGCGGGAGGGCCTGGAAGATACGCAGTATTTT. As protein: CASSYGEREGLEDTQYF.

J is TRBJ2-7 and V is TRBV12-3 or TRBV12-4; D gene ambiguous. V lost 3 bases to trimming and J lost 1 base, with 7 bases between them. The CDR3 is 13 residues long. This chain's CDR3 is CASSFALSYEQYF. The CDR3 nucleotides read TGTGCCAGCAGTTTTGCCCTATCCTACGAGCAGTACTTC.

This clone is categorized as medium-sized. V usage is TRBV19 and J usage is TRBJ2-1; D remains ambiguous. The CDR3 is 13 residues long. The germline gives CDR1 LNHDA, CDR2 SQIVND (reference sequence). V was shortened by 7 bases and J by 6 bases, with 13 bases between the two germline ends. The CDR3 sequence: CASNNQVGNEQFF. The DNA for the CDR3 is TGTGCCAGTAATAACCAGGTGGGCAATGAGCAGTTCTTC.

CDR3 sequence reads: CASSQQASGRRTETQYF. In DNA form, the CDR3 reads TGTGCCAGCAGCCAACAAGCTAGCGGTCGGAGGACAGAGACCCAGTACTTC. The chain employs TRBV7-8 and TRBJ2-5; TRBD2 agrees at 7 bases. With 5 bases clipped from V and 4 bases from J, the junction kept 16 bases outside the gene matches. CDR3 length equals 17 residues. The germline gives CDR1 SGHVS, CDR2 FQNEAQ. The variable domain in full, completed from reference TRBV7-8 and TRBJ2-5, reads GAGVSQSPRYKVAKRGQDVALRCDPISGHVSLFWYQQALGQGPEFLTYFQNEAQLDKSGLPSDRFFAERPEGSVSTLKIQRTQQEDSAVYLCASSQQASGRRTETQYFGPGTRLLVL.

The chain employs TRBV5-1 and TRBJ1-2, with 8 bases lining up with TRBD1. The trim removed 0 bases at V and 4 bases at J, leaving 11 bases unmatched. The germline V gene encodes CDR1 SGHRS and CDR2 YFSETQ. This CDR3 region has 17 residues. CDR3 residues: CASSLALEGQGTYGYTF. CDR3 bases: TGCGCCAGCAGCTTGGCGCTCGAAGGACAGGGTACCTATGGCTACACCTTC.

V usage is TRBV19 and J usage is TRBJ2-3; D call uncertain. V was trimmed by 4 bases and J by 2 bases, leaving 10 bases between them. The CDR3 is 14 amino acids. CDR1 LNHDA and CDR2 SQIVND come from the germline V gene (reference sequence). In DNA, the CDR3 is TGTGCCAGTAGTACCACCCTGGCCACAGATACGCAGTATTTT. Translation gives CASSTTLATDTQYF.

The rearrangement joins TRBV14 to TRBJ2-5, with D unresolved. V was trimmed by 4 bases and J by 4 bases, leaving 7 bases between them. The CDR3 loop spans 12 amino acids. The germline CDR1 and CDR2 sequences are SGHDN and FVKESK. This chain's CDR3 is CASSRNGETQYF. CDR3 nucleotide sequence: TGTGCCAGCAGCCGTAATGGAGAGACCCAGTACTTC. Combining the CDR3 with reference TRBV14 and TRBJ2-5 gives the whole variable domain EAGVTQFPSHSVIEKGQTVTLRCDPISGHDNLYWYRRVMGKEIKFLLHFVKESKQDESGMPNNRFLAERTGGTYSTLKVQPAELEDSGVYFCASSRNGETQYFGPGTRLLVL.

J is TRBJ1-2 and V is TRBV28, with 8 positions matching TRBD1. Germline V gene sequence: CDR1 MDHEN, CDR2 SYDVKM. The CDR3 has 14 amino acids. V was pared by 2 bases and J by 4 bases, with 3 bases of the junction left unmatched. The chain's CDR3 is CASSLRTGPYGYTF. The CDR3 DNA reads TGTGCCAGCAGTTTAAGGACAGGGCCCTATGGCTACACCTTC.

The chain links TRBV2 to TRBJ2-3; TRBD2 aligns across 9 bases. With 6 bases clipped from V and 2 bases from J, the junction kept 3 bases outside the gene matches. The CDR3 length is 14 residues. In germline, CDR1 is SNHLY, CDR2 FYNNEI. The CDR3 loop is CASRRTSDTDTQYF. The CDR3 DNA is TGTGCCAGCAGACGGACTAGCGACACAGATACGCAGTATTTT. The complete variable domain, with remaining parts taken from reference TRBV2 and TRBJ2-3, reads EPEVTQTPSHQVTQMGQEVILRCVPISNHLYFYWYRQILGQKVEFLVSFYNNEISEKSEIFDDQFSVERPDGSNFTLKIRSTKLEDSAMYFCASRRTSDTDTQYFGPGTRLTVL.

The chain combines TRBV20-1 with TRBJ1-2; D call uncertain. Trimming removed 4 bases from V and 7 bases from J, with 10 bases in between. This CDR3 region has 11 residues. Per the germline V gene, CDR1 is DFQATT and CDR2 is SNEGSKA (reference sequence). CDR3 in DNA: TGCAGTGCTACCCCATCATCTGGCTACACCTTC. Amino acids: CSATPSSGYTF.